Included here is one T cell receptor (beta chain) sequence, with context. Antigen: not known. This specimen belongs to a study of blood T cells in healthy people across ages. Broader study findings: When set beside aged donors, long-lived donors presented more naive CD4+ cells and higher diversity.

The CDR3 covers 17 residues. From germline, CDR1 is SGHAT and CDR2 FQNNGV. The ends were cut back, 1 base at V and 5 bases at J, with 20 bases in the middle. The use of a sample-barcoded 5' primer and a J-beta primer mix characterized a second PCR of about 7 to 12 cycles. Each cDNA molecule, via a template-switch adaptor with 12 random nucleotides, was tagged. TCRdb redid the calling of the 5' RACE reads with MiXCR, one entry per CDR3 protein. This table has roughly 2 million distinct CDR3 sequences, around 48% appearing once. This receptor was obtained from a woman in her forties in good health. The chain has TRBV11-2 and TRBJ2-5; D unclear. Specimen: blood. Here the CDR3 reads CASSLGVAGRRYETQYF. In DNA form, the CDR3 reads TGTGCCAGCAGCTTAGGCGTGGCTGGGCGGCGGTACGAGACCCAGTACTTC.